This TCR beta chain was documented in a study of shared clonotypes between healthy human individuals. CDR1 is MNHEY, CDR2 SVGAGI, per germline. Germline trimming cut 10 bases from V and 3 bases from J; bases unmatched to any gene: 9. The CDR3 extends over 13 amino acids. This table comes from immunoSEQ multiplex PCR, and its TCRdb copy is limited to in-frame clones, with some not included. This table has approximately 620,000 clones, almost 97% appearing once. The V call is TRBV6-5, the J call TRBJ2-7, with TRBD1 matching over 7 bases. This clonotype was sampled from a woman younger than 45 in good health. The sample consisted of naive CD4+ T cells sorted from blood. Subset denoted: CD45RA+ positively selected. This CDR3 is CATLSDRVYEQYF. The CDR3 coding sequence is TGTGCCACCCTATCCGACAGGGTCTACGAGCAGTACTTC.